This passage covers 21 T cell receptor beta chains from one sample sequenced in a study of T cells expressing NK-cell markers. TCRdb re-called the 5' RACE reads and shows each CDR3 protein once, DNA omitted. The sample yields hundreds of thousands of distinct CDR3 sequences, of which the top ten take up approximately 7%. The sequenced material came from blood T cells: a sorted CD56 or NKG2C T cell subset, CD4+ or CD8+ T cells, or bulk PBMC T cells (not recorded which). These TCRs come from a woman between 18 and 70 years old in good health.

CDR3 protein: CATLLKGDRSSGNTIYF. The J gene is TRBJ1-3, the V gene TRBV21-1; TCRdb lists TRBD1, though no DNA is available to test this call. TRBV21-1 is termed a pseudogene. The CDR3 length is 17 residues.

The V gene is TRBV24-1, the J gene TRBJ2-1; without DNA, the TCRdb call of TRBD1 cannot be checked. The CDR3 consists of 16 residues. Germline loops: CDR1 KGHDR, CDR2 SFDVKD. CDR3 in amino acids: CATSDRVSPGGNEQFF.

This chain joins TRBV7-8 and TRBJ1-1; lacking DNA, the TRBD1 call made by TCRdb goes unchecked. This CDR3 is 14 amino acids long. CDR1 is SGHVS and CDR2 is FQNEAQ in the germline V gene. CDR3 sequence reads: CASSLQGAQTEAFF.

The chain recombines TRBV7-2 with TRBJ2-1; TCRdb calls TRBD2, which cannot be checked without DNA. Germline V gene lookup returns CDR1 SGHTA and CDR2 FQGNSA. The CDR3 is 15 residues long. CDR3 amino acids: CASIPALVRLNEQFF.

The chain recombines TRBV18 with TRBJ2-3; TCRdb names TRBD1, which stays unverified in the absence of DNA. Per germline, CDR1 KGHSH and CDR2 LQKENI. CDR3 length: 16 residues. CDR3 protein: CASSRTTTGGGNTQYF.

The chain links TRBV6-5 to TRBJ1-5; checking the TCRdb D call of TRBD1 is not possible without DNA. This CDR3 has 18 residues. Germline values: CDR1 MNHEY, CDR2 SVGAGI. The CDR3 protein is CASSYFPANDRGNQPQHF.

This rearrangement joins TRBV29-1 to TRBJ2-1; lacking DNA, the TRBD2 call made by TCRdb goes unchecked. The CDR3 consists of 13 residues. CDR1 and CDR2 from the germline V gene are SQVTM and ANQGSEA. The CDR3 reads CRSSVPRYNEQFF.

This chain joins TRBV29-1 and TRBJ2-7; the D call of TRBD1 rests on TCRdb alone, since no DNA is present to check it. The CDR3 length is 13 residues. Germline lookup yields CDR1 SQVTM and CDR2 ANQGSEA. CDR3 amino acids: CSVDWQGSDEQYF.

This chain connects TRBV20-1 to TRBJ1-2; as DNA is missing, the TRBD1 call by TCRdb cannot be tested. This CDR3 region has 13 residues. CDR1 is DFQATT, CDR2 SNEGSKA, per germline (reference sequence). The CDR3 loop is CSAREDRGGGYTF.

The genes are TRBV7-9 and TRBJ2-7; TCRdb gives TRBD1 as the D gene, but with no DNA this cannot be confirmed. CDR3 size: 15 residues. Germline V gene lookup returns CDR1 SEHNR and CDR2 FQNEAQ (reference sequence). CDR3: CASSFSGQGDYEQYF. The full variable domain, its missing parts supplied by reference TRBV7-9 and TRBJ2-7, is DTGVSQNPRHKITKRGQNVTFRCDPISEHNRLYWYRQTLGQGPEFLTYFQNEAQLEKSRLLSDRFSAERPKGSFSTLEIQRTEQGDSAMYLCASSFSGQGDYEQYFGPGTRLTVT.

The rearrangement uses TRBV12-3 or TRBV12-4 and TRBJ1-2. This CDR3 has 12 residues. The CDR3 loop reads CASSVGEYGYTF.

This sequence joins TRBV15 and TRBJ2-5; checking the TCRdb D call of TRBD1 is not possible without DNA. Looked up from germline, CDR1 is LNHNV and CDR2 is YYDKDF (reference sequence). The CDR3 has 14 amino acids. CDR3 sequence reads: CATSPTGQGETQYF.

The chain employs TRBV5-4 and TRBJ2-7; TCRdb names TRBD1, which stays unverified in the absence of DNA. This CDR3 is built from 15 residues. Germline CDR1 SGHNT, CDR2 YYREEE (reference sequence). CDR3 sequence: CASSRGSPHSYEQYF.

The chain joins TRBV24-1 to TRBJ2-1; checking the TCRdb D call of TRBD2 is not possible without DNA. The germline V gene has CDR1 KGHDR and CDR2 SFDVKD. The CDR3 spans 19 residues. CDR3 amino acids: CATSDLRIAGGPSYNEQFF.

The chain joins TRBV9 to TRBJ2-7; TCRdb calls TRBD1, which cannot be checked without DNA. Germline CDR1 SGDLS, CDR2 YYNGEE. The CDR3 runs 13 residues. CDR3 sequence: CARRWDQSYEQYF.

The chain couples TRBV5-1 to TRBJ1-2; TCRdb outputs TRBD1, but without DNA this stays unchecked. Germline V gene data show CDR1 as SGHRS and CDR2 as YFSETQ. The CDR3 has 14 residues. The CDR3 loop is CASSWGTSSGGYTF.

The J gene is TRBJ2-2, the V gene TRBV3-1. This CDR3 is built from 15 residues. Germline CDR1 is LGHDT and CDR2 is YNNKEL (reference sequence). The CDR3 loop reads CASSQDLVNTGELFF.

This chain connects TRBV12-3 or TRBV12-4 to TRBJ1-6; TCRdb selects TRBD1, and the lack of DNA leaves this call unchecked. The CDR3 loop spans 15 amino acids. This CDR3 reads CASSFRDMNNSPLHF.

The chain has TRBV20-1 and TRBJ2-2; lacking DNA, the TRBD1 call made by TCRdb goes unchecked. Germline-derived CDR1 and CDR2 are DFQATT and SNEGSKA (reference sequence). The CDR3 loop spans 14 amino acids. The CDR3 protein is CSAWTGDEIGELFF.

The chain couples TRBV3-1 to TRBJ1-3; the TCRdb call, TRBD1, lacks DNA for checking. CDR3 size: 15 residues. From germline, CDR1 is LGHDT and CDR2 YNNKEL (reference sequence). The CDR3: CASSPTRGPGNTIYF.

This CDR3 reads CASSATGILLYGYTF. The chain joins TRBV6-1 to TRBJ1-2; the TCRdb call, TRBD1, lacks DNA for checking. The germline V gene has CDR1 MNHNS and CDR2 SASEGT. The CDR3 spans 15 residues.